This T cell receptor (beta chain) was found in a study of blood T cell repertoires in COVID-19. Study context: There were acute and convalescent COVID-19 samples, and they came from the United States, Italy and Spain. Nucleic acid was either cDNA or gDNA, and it came from T cells, B-cell-depleted T cells, or PBMCs.

Original data processing: Estimation of nucleated cell counts relied on the amplification of reference gene primers. The repertoire was sequenced with immunoSEQ multiplex PCR; TCRdb's copy has only in-frame clones and lacks some. The V and J calls and clone size were taken over from that table, and D and trimming were inferred from the DNA. The data show 160,000 or so clones, 80% seen once. The V gene's germline CDR1 is LNHDA and CDR2 SQIVND (reference sequence). Trimming took 9 bases from V and 4 from J, leaving 15 bases between them. This CDR3 is 13 amino acids long. In its sample, this clone was seen once.

Source material: peripheral blood. The sequence was obtained from a man in his sixties with acute or convalescent COVID-19. The V call is TRBV19, the J call TRBJ1-2, with no clear D. CDR3 amino acids: CASSEAAFYGYTF. As DNA, the CDR3 is TGTGCCAGCTCCGAGGCGGCCTTCTATGGCTACACCTTC. Based on the CDR3 plus reference TRBV19 and TRBJ1-2, the full variable domain is DGGITQSPKYLFRKEGQNVTLSCEQNLNHDAMYWYRQDPGQGLRLIYYSQIVNDFQKGDIAEGYSVSREKKESFPLTVTSAQKNPTAFYLCASSEAAFYGYTFGSGTRLTVV.